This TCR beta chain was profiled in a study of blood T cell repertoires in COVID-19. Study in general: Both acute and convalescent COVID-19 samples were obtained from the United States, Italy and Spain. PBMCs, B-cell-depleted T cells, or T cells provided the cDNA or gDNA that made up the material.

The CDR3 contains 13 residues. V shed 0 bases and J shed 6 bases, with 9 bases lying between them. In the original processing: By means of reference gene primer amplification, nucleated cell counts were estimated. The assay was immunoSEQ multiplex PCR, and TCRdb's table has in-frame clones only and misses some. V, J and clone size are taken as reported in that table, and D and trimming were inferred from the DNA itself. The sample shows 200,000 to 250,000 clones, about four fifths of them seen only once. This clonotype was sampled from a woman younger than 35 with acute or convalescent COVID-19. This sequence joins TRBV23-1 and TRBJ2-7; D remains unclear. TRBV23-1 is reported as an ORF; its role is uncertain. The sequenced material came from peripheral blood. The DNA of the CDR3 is TGCGCCAGCAGTCAATCGAACGGGTCCGAGCAGTACTTC. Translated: CASSQSNGSEQYF.